A selection of T cell receptor beta chains follows, all from one sample in a study of T cell responses to AZD1222 COVID-19 vaccine. Sequencing used immunoSEQ multiplex PCR; TCRdb keeps in-frame clones, though not all of them. The data show 150,000 to 200,000 clones, roughly 93% seen once. Sequences were derived from peripheral blood, sampled on day 0 of AZD1222 vaccination. The source is an adult in good health. The CDR3 runs from the conserved cysteine through the conserved F or W. A D gene is named only where the DNA matches it firmly. Clone size appears in some rows only: once, few, many, or a class for an expanded clone.

clone_size: -; v_call: TRBV19; cdr3_length: 14; j_call: TRBJ2-3; d_call: -; cdr3_aa: CASRSVLRGDTQYF; cdr3_nt: TGTGCCAGTCGGTCCGTCCTTCGCGGAGATACGCAGTATTTT
clone_size: -; v_call: TRBV7-8; cdr3_length: 14; j_call: TRBJ2-7; d_call: TRBD2; cdr3_aa: CASSPGREGLEQYF; cdr3_nt: TGTGCCAGCAGCCCTGGGCGGGAGGGCCTCGAGCAGTACTTC
clone_size: -; v_call: TRBV19; cdr3_length: 13; j_call: TRBJ1-1; d_call: -; cdr3_aa: CASKHGGDTEAFF; cdr3_nt: TGTGCCAGTAAACATGGGGGGGACACTGAAGCTTTCTTT
clone_size: -; v_call: TRBV5-6; cdr3_length: 14; j_call: TRBJ1-1; d_call: -; cdr3_aa: CASTQGFVNTEAFF; cdr3_nt: TGTGCCAGCACCCAGGGGTTTGTGAACACTGAAGCTTTCTTT
clone_size: once; v_call: TRBV5-1; cdr3_length: 17; j_call: TRBJ2-7; d_call: TRBD2; cdr3_aa: CASSLLREEPRDYEQYF; cdr3_nt: TGCGCCAGCAGCTTGTTGCGGGAGGAGCCCCGCGATTACGAGCAGTACTTC
clone_size: -; v_call: TRBV24-1; cdr3_length: 15; j_call: TRBJ2-1; d_call: TRBD1; cdr3_aa: CATSEPGTGTSEQFF; cdr3_nt: TGTGCCACCAGTGAGCCCGGGACAGGTACGTCTGAGCAGTTCTTC
clone_size: -; v_call: TRBV29-1; cdr3_length: 15; j_call: TRBJ1-4; d_call: -; cdr3_aa: CSVPEGGGTNEKLFF; cdr3_nt: TGCAGCGTCCCAGAGGGGGGAGGCACTAATGAAAAACTGTTTTTT
clone_size: once; v_call: TRBV27; cdr3_length: 16; j_call: TRBJ2-3; d_call: -; cdr3_aa: CASSLVSRRYTDTQYF; cdr3_nt: TGTGCCAGCAGTCTCGTGAGCCGCCGATACACAGATACGCAGTATTTT
clone_size: -; v_call: TRBV28; cdr3_length: 12; j_call: TRBJ1-2; d_call: TRBD1; cdr3_aa: CASLQGGGGYTF; cdr3_nt: TGTGCCAGCCTACAGGGGGGAGGTGGCTACACCTTC
clone_size: -; v_call: TRBV28; cdr3_length: 12; j_call: TRBJ1-2; d_call: -; cdr3_aa: CASIGGIYGYTF; cdr3_nt: TGTGCCAGCATCGGGGGAATCTATGGCTACACCTTC
clone_size: -; v_call: TRBV18; cdr3_length: 15; j_call: TRBJ1-4; d_call: TRBD1; cdr3_aa: CASSPRTGQHEKLFF; cdr3_nt: TGTGCCAGCTCACCTCGGACAGGGCAACATGAAAAACTGTTTTTT
clone_size: few; v_call: TRBV28; cdr3_length: 14; j_call: TRBJ2-7; d_call: -; cdr3_aa: CASSLPGAAYEQYF; cdr3_nt: TGTGCCAGCAGTTTACCGGGGGCGGCCTACGAGCAGTACTTC
clone_size: -; v_call: TRBV7-9; cdr3_length: 15; j_call: TRBJ1-1; d_call: -; cdr3_aa: CASSPPSGLEAEAFF; cdr3_nt: TGTGCCAGCAGCCCGCCGTCCGGGTTGGAGGCTGAAGCTTTCTTT
clone_size: once; v_call: TRBV20-1; cdr3_length: 12; j_call: TRBJ1-1; d_call: TRBD1; cdr3_aa: CSASDRADEAFF; cdr3_nt: TGCAGTGCTAGTGACAGGGCTGATGAAGCTTTCTTT
clone_size: once; v_call: TRBV6-2/TRBV6-3; cdr3_length: 16; j_call: TRBJ2-1; d_call: TRBD1; cdr3_aa: CASSSPGTGLYNEQFF; cdr3_nt: TGTGCCAGCAGTTCACCCGGGACAGGGCTCTACAATGAGCAGTTCTTC
clone_size: -; v_call: TRBV4-3; cdr3_length: 15; j_call: TRBJ2-1; d_call: TRBD2; cdr3_aa: CASSQGLAGENEQFF; cdr3_nt: TGCGCCAGCAGCCAAGGACTAGCGGGGGAAAATGAGCAGTTCTTC
clone_size: -; v_call: TRBV11-2; cdr3_length: 14; j_call: TRBJ1-6; d_call: -; cdr3_aa: CASSPGQNNSPLHF; cdr3_nt: TGTGCCAGCAGCCCCGGACAGAATAATTCACCCCTCCACTTT
clone_size: -; v_call: TRBV19; cdr3_length: 15; j_call: TRBJ1-5; d_call: -; cdr3_aa: CASSMAKYSNQPQHF; cdr3_nt: TGTGCCAGTAGTATGGCCAAGTATAGCAATCAGCCCCAGCATTTT
clone_size: -; v_call: TRBV30; cdr3_length: 14; j_call: TRBJ2-3; d_call: -; cdr3_aa: CAWSAGTSTDTQYF; cdr3_nt: TGTGCCTGGTCCGCAGGGACTAGCACAGATACGCAGTATTTT
clone_size: -; v_call: TRBV30; cdr3_length: 11; j_call: TRBJ1-1; d_call: -; cdr3_aa: CAWSPGSEAFF; cdr3_nt: TGTGCCTGGAGTCCCGGGTCAGAAGCTTTCTTT
clone_size: -; v_call: TRBV5-1; cdr3_length: 12; j_call: TRBJ1-3; d_call: -; cdr3_aa: CASSLKGDTIYF; cdr3_nt: TGCGCCAGCAGCCTCAAGGGGGACACCATATATTTT
clone_size: -; v_call: TRBV9; cdr3_length: 15; j_call: TRBJ2-6; d_call: -; cdr3_aa: CASSARQAGANVLTF; cdr3_nt: TGTGCCAGCAGCGCAAGACAGGCTGGGGCCAACGTCCTGACTTTC
clone_size: -; v_call: TRBV2; cdr3_length: 11; j_call: TRBJ2-1; d_call: -; cdr3_aa: CASRITPWAFF; cdr3_nt: TGTGCCAGCAGGATTACTCCCTGGGCGTTCTTC
clone_size: -; v_call: TRBV4-1; cdr3_length: 16; j_call: TRBJ2-1; d_call: TRBD2; cdr3_aa: CASSQDPSGRGYEQFF; cdr3_nt: TGCGCCAGCAGCCAAGATCCTAGCGGGAGAGGCTATGAGCAGTTCTTC
clone_size: once; v_call: TRBV28; cdr3_length: 15; j_call: TRBJ2-7; d_call: -; cdr3_aa: CASRTQDFSSYEQYF; cdr3_nt: TGTGCCAGCAGAACACAGGACTTCAGCTCCTACGAGCAGTACTTC
clone_size: -; v_call: TRBV4-1; cdr3_length: 15; j_call: TRBJ1-5; d_call: -; cdr3_aa: CASSQAQNSNQPQHF; cdr3_nt: TGCGCCAGCAGCCAAGCACAGAATAGCAATCAGCCCCAGCATTTT
clone_size: -; v_call: TRBV5-1; cdr3_length: 13; j_call: TRBJ2-7; d_call: -; cdr3_aa: CASSTDSRNEQYF; cdr3_nt: TGCGCCAGCAGCACAGATTCGAGGAACGAGCAGTACTTC
clone_size: -; v_call: TRBV6-1; cdr3_length: 15; j_call: TRBJ1-5; d_call: -; cdr3_aa: CASSEGSYSNQPQHF; cdr3_nt: TGTGCCAGCAGTGAAGGGTCGTATAGCAATCAGCCCCAGCATTTT
clone_size: -; v_call: TRBV28; cdr3_length: 15; j_call: TRBJ1-2; d_call: -; cdr3_aa: CASSAPRTGGYGYTF; cdr3_nt: TGTGCCAGCAGTGCACCTAGGACCGGAGGGTATGGCTACACCTTC
clone_size: -; v_call: TRBV29-1; cdr3_length: 11; j_call: TRBJ2-7; d_call: -; cdr3_aa: CSVGASDEQYF; cdr3_nt: TGCAGCGTTGGGGCTAGCGACGAGCAGTACTTC
clone_size: -; v_call: TRBV7-9; cdr3_length: 13; j_call: TRBJ1-5; d_call: -; cdr3_aa: CASSPEGVGPQHF; cdr3_nt: TGTGCCAGCAGTCCGGAGGGCGTCGGGCCCCAGCATTTT
clone_size: -; v_call: TRBV7-9; cdr3_length: 15; j_call: TRBJ2-3; d_call: TRBD1; cdr3_aa: CASSFTGVGTDTQYF; cdr3_nt: TGTGCCAGCAGCTTTACAGGGGTAGGCACAGATACGCAGTATTTT
clone_size: -; v_call: TRBV15; cdr3_length: 14; j_call: TRBJ2-1; d_call: TRBD2; cdr3_aa: CATSRRASGNEQFF; cdr3_nt: TGTGCCACCAGCAGAAGGGCTAGCGGGAATGAGCAGTTCTTC
clone_size: -; v_call: TRBV6-2/TRBV6-3; cdr3_length: 13; j_call: TRBJ1-1; d_call: -; cdr3_aa: CASSYSGGTEAFF; cdr3_nt: TGTGCCAGCAGTTACTCCGGAGGGACTGAAGCTTTCTTT
clone_size: -; v_call: TRBV7-8; cdr3_length: 14; j_call: TRBJ1-5; d_call: -; cdr3_aa: CASSPRYSNQPQHF; cdr3_nt: TGTGCCAGCAGCCCACGGTATAGCAATCAGCCCCAGCATTTT
clone_size: once; v_call: TRBV6-5; cdr3_length: 16; j_call: TRBJ2-7; d_call: TRBD2; cdr3_aa: CASRYVMGLAENEQYF; cdr3_nt: TGTGCCAGCAGGTACGTCATGGGACTAGCGGAAAACGAGCAGTACTTC
clone_size: -; v_call: TRBV18; cdr3_length: 14; j_call: TRBJ1-5; d_call: -; cdr3_aa: CASSPGAQNQPQHF; cdr3_nt: TGTGCCAGCTCACCAGGGGCTCAGAATCAGCCCCAGCATTTT
clone_size: -; v_call: TRBV28; cdr3_length: 14; j_call: TRBJ1-5; d_call: -; cdr3_aa: CASSSGGLNQPQHF; cdr3_nt: TGTGCCAGCAGTTCGGGGGGTCTCAATCAGCCCCAGCATTTT
clone_size: -; v_call: TRBV4-2; cdr3_length: 12; j_call: TRBJ2-3; d_call: -; cdr3_aa: CASSPNTDTQYF; cdr3_nt: TGTGCCAGCAGCCCAAACACAGATACGCAGTATTTT
clone_size: -; v_call: TRBV6-2/TRBV6-3; cdr3_length: 14; j_call: TRBJ1-5; d_call: -; cdr3_aa: CASSYLGANQPQHF; cdr3_nt: TGTGCCAGCAGTTACTTGGGGGCTAATCAGCCCCAGCATTTT
clone_size: -; v_call: TRBV29-1; cdr3_length: 12; j_call: TRBJ2-7; d_call: -; cdr3_aa: CSVERGGDEQYF; cdr3_nt: TGCAGCGTTGAGAGGGGCGGGGACGAGCAGTACTTC
clone_size: -; v_call: TRBV10-3; cdr3_length: 13; j_call: TRBJ1-5; d_call: -; cdr3_aa: CAIRHSGNQPQHF; cdr3_nt: TGTGCCATCAGGCATAGCGGCAATCAGCCCCAGCATTTT
clone_size: -; v_call: TRBV6-5; cdr3_length: 16; j_call: TRBJ1-1; d_call: TRBD1; cdr3_aa: CASSYTWDRFDTEAFF; cdr3_nt: TGTGCCAGCAGTTACACCTGGGACAGGTTCGACACTGAAGCTTTCTTT
clone_size: -; v_call: TRBV30; cdr3_length: 15; j_call: TRBJ1-6; d_call: TRBD1; cdr3_aa: CASKKTGVMNSPLHF; cdr3_nt: TGTGCCTCCAAAAAAACAGGGGTGATGAACTCACCCCTCCACTTT
clone_size: once; v_call: TRBV5-1; cdr3_length: 16; j_call: TRBJ2-7; d_call: TRBD2; cdr3_aa: CASSLASGTHSYEQYF; cdr3_nt: TGCGCCAGCAGCTTAGCTAGCGGGACTCACTCCTACGAGCAGTACTTC
clone_size: -; v_call: TRBV27; cdr3_length: 13; j_call: TRBJ2-2; d_call: -; cdr3_aa: CASTLDGFGELFF; cdr3_nt: TGTGCCAGCACCCTAGACGGATTCGGGGAGCTGTTTTTT
clone_size: -; v_call: TRBV7-2; cdr3_length: 16; j_call: TRBJ2-7; d_call: -; cdr3_aa: CASSHPPLAGPYEQYF; cdr3_nt: TGTGCCAGCAGCCATCCCCCACTGGCAGGGCCCTACGAGCAGTACTTC
clone_size: -; v_call: TRBV7-2; cdr3_length: 12; j_call: TRBJ2-1; d_call: -; cdr3_aa: CASSSRSLEQFF; cdr3_nt: TGTGCCAGCAGTTCCAGGAGTCTGGAGCAGTTCTTC
clone_size: once; v_call: TRBV6-1; cdr3_length: 18; j_call: TRBJ1-2; d_call: -; cdr3_aa: CASSELGPAGDLSNGYTF; cdr3_nt: TGTGCCAGCAGTGAACTCGGGCCGGCAGGAGACCTCAGCAATGGCTACACCTTC
clone_size: once; v_call: TRBV28; cdr3_length: 19; j_call: TRBJ2-3; d_call: TRBD2; cdr3_aa: CASSYKRELASTSTDTQYF; cdr3_nt: TGTGCCAGCAGTTACAAAAGAGAACTAGCGTCCACGAGCACAGATACGCAGTATTTT